This T cell receptor (beta chain) was obtained from a study of cytomegalovirus exposure and HLA in healthy donors. Study-level findings and limits: Despite most TCR sequences being rare, some public TCRs occurred in many donors.

The germline V gene has CDR1 MNHEY and CDR2 SVGAGI. The CDR3 is made up of 12 amino acids. Trimming pared 6 bases from V and 8 bases from J, leaving 11 bases between. Comments on this clone: As yet, its antigen is unknown.

The PCR contained 60 Vbeta and 13 Jbeta primers. Here immunoSEQ multiplex PCR was the method, and the copy in TCRdb shows in-frame clones only, minus some. The sample table sets out around 140,000 clones. Sequencing input: PBMCs. This clonotype was obtained from a woman aged 40 to 50 in good health and CMV-seronegative. The chain links TRBV6-5 to TRBJ2-1, with a tentative D call TRBD1 (6 bases). CDR3 sequence (DNA): TGTGCCAGCAGGTTGCAGGGGTATGAGCAGTTCTTC. It specifies CASRLQGYEQFF.